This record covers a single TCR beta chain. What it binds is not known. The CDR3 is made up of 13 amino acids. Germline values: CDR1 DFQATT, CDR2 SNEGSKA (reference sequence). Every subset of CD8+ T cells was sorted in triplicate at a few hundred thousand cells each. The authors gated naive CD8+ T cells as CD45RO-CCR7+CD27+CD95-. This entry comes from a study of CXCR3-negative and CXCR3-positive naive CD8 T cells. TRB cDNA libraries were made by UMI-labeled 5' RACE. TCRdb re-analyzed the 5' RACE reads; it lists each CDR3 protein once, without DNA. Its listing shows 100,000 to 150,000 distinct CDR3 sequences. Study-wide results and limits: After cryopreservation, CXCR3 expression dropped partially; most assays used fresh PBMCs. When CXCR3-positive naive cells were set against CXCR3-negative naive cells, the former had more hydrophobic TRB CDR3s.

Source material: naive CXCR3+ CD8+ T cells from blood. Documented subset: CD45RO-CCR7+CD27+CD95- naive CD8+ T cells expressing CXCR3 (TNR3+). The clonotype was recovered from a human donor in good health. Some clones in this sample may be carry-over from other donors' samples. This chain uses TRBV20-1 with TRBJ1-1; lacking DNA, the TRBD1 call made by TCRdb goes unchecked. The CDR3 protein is CSARDGMNTEAFF.